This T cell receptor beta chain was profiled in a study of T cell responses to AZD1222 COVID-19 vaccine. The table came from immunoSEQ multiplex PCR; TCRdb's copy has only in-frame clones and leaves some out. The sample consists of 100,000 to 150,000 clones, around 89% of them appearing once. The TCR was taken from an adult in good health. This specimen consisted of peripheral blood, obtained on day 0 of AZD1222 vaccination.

DNA for the CDR3: TGTGCCAGCAGCTTGGGACTAGCGTTTTCAGATACGCAGTATTTT. It translates to CASSLGLAFSDTQYF. The chain uses TRBV5-4 and TRBJ2-3, with 8 bases fitting TRBD2. Germline CDR1 reads SGHNT; CDR2 reads YYREEE (reference sequence). The CDR3 is made up of 15 amino acids. V lost 0 bases and J lost 4; bases outside the gene matches: 4.